This T cell receptor (beta chain) comes out of a study of blood T cell repertoires in COVID-19. The germline V gene encodes CDR1 LNHNV and CDR2 YYDKDF (reference sequence). Trimming removed 3 bases at V and 3 bases at J, with 13 bases between. The CDR3 loop spans 15 amino acids. Using immunoSEQ multiplex PCR, the repertoire was profiled, and TCRdb retains in-frame clones only, with some absent. The table shows 50,000 or so clones, with about 88% occurring only once. J is TRBJ2-3 and V is TRBV15; possibly TRBD1 for D (6 bases). The material sequenced was peripheral blood. This TCR was sampled from a human donor with active COVID-19. The donor label of this sample is uncertain. The CDR3 nucleotides are TGTGCCACCAGCAGGCTAAGACAGGAGACAGATACGCAGTATTTT. Protein sequence: CATSRLRQETDTQYF.